One and the same sample provided the 14 T cell receptor beta chains below, sequenced in a study of human T cells and chemical hapten exposure. TCRdb reprocessed the RACE reads with MiXCR, giving one entry per CDR3 protein. This table holds tens of thousands of distinct CDR3 sequences, 8% to 10% found once. Time point in this sample: pre-sensitization, week 0. Treatment meaning: therapeutic diphenylcyclopropenone sensitization with weekly scalp DPC. Sequenced here: whole blood, sampled in connection with sensitization to the hapten diphenylcyclopropenone (DPC). All receptors derive from a man aged 40-50 years with alopecia areata. Some clones in this sample may be carry-over from other donors' samples.

This clonotype occurred a few times. DNA for the CDR3: TGTGCCAGCAGTGAAGAACTAGCGGGAGGCACAGATACGCAGTATTTT. This sequence encodes CASSEELAGGTDTQYF. V is TRBV6-1 and J is TRBJ2-3; TRBD2 matches at 11 bases. Germline CDR1 MNHNS, CDR2 SASEGT. The CDR3 runs to 16 residues. J was trimmed by 1 base and V by 1 base; bases with no gene match: 1.

The chain links TRBV27 to TRBJ2-1; D perhaps matches TRBD2 (5 bases). CDR1 is MNHEY and CDR2 is SMNVEV in the germline V gene (reference sequence). The V gene lost 4 bases and the J gene lost 2 bases, with 9 bases spanning the gap. CDR3 length: 14 amino acids. The CDR3 protein is CASSWSSAYNEQFF. The CDR3 DNA is TGTGCCAGCAGTTGGAGTAGCGCCTACAATGAGCAGTTCTTC.

This chain connects TRBV4-3 to TRBJ2-2, with 10 bases that match TRBD1. Germline CDR1 is LGHNA and CDR2 is YSLEER. This CDR3 spans 15 amino acids. Losses at the gene ends were 5 bases for V and 4 bases for J; bases not matched to a gene: 4. In DNA, the CDR3 is TGCGCCAGCAGCGGGGGGGACAGGGGCACCGGGGAGCTGTTTTTT. Translated, it gives CASSGGDRGTGELFF.

This clonotype was seen a few times. For the CDR3, the DNA is TGTGCCAGTAGCCCGGGACAGCGCAATCAGCCCCAGCATTTT. It codes for CASSPGQRNQPQHF. The chain joins TRBV19 to TRBJ1-5; TRBD1 matches at 7 bases. J was trimmed by 2 bases and V by 6 bases; bases with no gene match: 4. Germline V gives CDR1 LNHDA, CDR2 SQIVND (reference sequence). This CDR3 is built from 14 residues.

This clonotype came up a few times. The chain joins TRBV19 to TRBJ2-7, with TRBD1 matching 8 bases. There are 13 residues in the CDR3. J was trimmed by 6 bases and V by 7 bases; bases with no gene match: 8. Germline V lookup: CDR1 LNHDA, CDR2 SQIVND (reference sequence). The CDR3 region is CASTAGQGGEQYF. The CDR3, as DNA: TGTGCCAGTACCGCCGGACAGGGAGGCGAGCAGTACTTC.

CDR3 nucleotides: TGTGCCAGCAGTTTAGGAGTTCTTCAGCCCCAGCATTTT. Protein: CASSLGVLQPQHF. The chain recombines TRBV12-3 or TRBV12-4 with TRBJ1-5; D remains ambiguous. The CDR3 length is 13 residues. V lost 1 base and J 6 bases, leaving 7 bases between the germline ends.

This clonotype was seen a handful of times. The rearrangement links TRBV29-1 to TRBJ2-3; 9 nucleotides agree with TRBD2. The germline gives CDR1 SQVTM, CDR2 ANQGSEA. The ends lost 1 base at V and 5 bases at J; junction bases unmatched: 10. This CDR3 contains 16 residues. The CDR3 coding sequence is TGCAGCGTTGAAGGGTCCTTAGCGGGAGCGGGAGATACGCAGTATTTT. The encoded protein is CSVEGSLAGAGDTQYF.

This clonotype has only a few counts. This chain connects TRBV28 to TRBJ1-5; D not certain. CDR1 is MDHEN and CDR2 is SYDVKM in the germline V gene. V was pared by 6 bases and J by 5 bases, with 17 bases between. This CDR3 has 15 residues. CDR3 DNA sequence: TGTGCCAGCAGCCCTAGGACCCCAAATCATCAGCCCCAGCATTTT. Protein sequence: CASSPRTPNHQPQHF.

This clonotype came up many times. The chain is built from TRBV7-9 and TRBJ2-1; 8 nucleotides match TRBD1. CDR1 is SEHNR, CDR2 FQNEAQ, per germline (reference sequence). CDR3 length equals 14 residues. V trimming: 4 bases; J trimming: 6 bases; junction bases outside the gene matches: 5. CDR3 amino acids: CASSSGTGGNEQFF. The CDR3 DNA sequence: TGTGCCAGCAGCTCCGGGACAGGCGGCAATGAGCAGTTCTTC.

The chain uses TRBV7-9 and TRBJ2-1; D remains ambiguous. Germline CDR1 reads SEHNR; CDR2 reads FQNEAQ (reference sequence). CDR3 size: 13 residues. Trimming pared 5 bases from V and 4 bases from J, leaving 9 bases between. The CDR3 spells CASSRPGYNEQFF. The CDR3 nucleotides are TGTGCCAGCAGCCGGCCAGGTTACAATGAGCAGTTCTTC.

This clonotype was counted many times. V gene TRBV11-3 combines with J gene TRBJ2-4, with TRBD2 matching 16 bases. The CDR3 totals 20 residues. The J segment lost 0 bases and the V segment lost 5 bases, leaving 10 bases of the junction unmatched. Germline loops: CDR1 SGHNT, CDR2 YENEEA. DNA of the CDR3: TGTGCCAGCAGCGATAAGGGACTAGCGGGAGGGCCGGTAGCCAAAAACATTCAGTACTTC. Protein: CASSDKGLAGGPVAKNIQYF.

This clonotype was seen many times. This sequence joins TRBV28 and TRBJ2-2; the match to TRBD1 covers 11 bases. CDR1 is MDHEN, CDR2 SYDVKM, per germline. This CDR3 has 14 amino acids. V lost 5 bases and J lost 6; bases outside the gene matches: 2. DNA for the CDR3: TGTGCCAGCAGTGGGACAGGGGGTTCCGGGGAGCTGTTTTTT. Its protein is CASSGTGGSGELFF.

The gene calls are TRBV28 and TRBJ2-7; 8 positions agree with TRBD1. CDR1 MDHEN and CDR2 SYDVKM come from the germline V gene. Unmatched junction bases numbered 6, after V lost 7 bases and J lost 4 bases. The CDR3 has 13 amino acids. This CDR3 reads CASIGTGPYEQYF. The DNA of the CDR3 is TGTGCCAGCATCGGGACAGGCCCTTACGAGCAGTACTTC.

This clonotype came up a few times. The CDR3 here is CASSSQAGGLTGELFF. CDR3 bases: TGTGCCAGCAGCTCTCAGGCGGGAGGTCTCACCGGGGAGCTGTTTTTT. This chain joins TRBV27 and TRBJ2-2; 8 bases align to TRBD2. V dropped 6 bases and J dropped 4; count of bases not matched to a gene: 10. This CDR3 region has 16 residues. The germline V gene has CDR1 MNHEY and CDR2 SMNVEV (reference sequence).